These 17 T cell receptor beta chains originate from one sample sequenced in a study of T-cell reconstitution after alpha-beta-depleted transplantation in children. Unique molecular identifiers were used in preparing the TCRbeta library. In TCRdb, the PCR reads were re-called with MiXCR into one record per CDR3 protein. This sample carries about 200,000 distinct CDR3 sequences, about 15% of them seen once, and the ten largest clones take 13%. This specimen was PBMCs from the stem cell graft donor, taken from the stem cell graft. The source of these receptors is a human donor who donated a stem cell graft to a child with acute lymphoblastic leukemia.

This clonotype was found many times. The V and J genes are TRBV5-1 and TRBJ2-1, with D possibly being TRBD1 (5 bases). The germline V gene has CDR1 SGHRS and CDR2 YFSETQ. The CDR3 sequence is 16 residues long. V was pared by 0 bases and J by 4 bases, with 14 bases between. The CDR3 spells CASSLEGKRVYNEQFF. Here the CDR3 DNA reads TGCGCCAGCAGCTTGGAGGGGAAAAGGGTATACAATGAGCAGTTCTTC.

The sample holds many counts of this clonotype. The chain is built from TRBV7-9 and TRBJ1-2, with 7 positions matching TRBD1. There are 15 residues in the CDR3. In germline, CDR1 is SEHNR, CDR2 FQNEAQ (reference sequence). Trimming took 3 bases from V and 2 from J; bases not matched to a gene: 6. The CDR3 loop reads CASSFAGGFNYGYTF. The CDR3 bases are TGTGCCAGCAGCTTCGCAGGGGGGTTCAACTATGGCTACACCTTC.

At least ten counts were recorded for this clonotype. The chain links TRBV7-2 to TRBJ1-2; D is unclear. Germline CDR1 is SGHTA and CDR2 is FQGNSA. Between the trimmed V and J ends, which lost 8 bases and 0 bases, there was a span of 4 bases. This CDR3 is built from 11 residues. CDR3 protein: CASVTNYGYTF. The CDR3 coding sequence is TGTGCCAGCGTAACTAACTATGGCTACACCTTC.

The chain joins TRBV4-2 to TRBJ2-7; 12 bases fit TRBD2. The V segment lost 0 bases and the J segment 4 bases; nucleotides outside the gene matches: 13. There are 19 residues in the CDR3. Germline V gene lookup returns CDR1 LGHNA and CDR2 YNFKEQ. The CDR3 sequence is CASSQEGTSGLAGPYEQYF. Written as DNA, the CDR3 is TGTGCCAGCAGCCAAGAGGGGACTTCAGGACTAGCGGGACCTTACGAGCAGTACTTC.

This clonotype has ten or more counts. V usage is TRBV12-3 or TRBV12-4 and J usage is TRBJ2-1; 10 bases align to TRBD1. Trimming at V came to 7 bases and at J to 9 bases, leaving 9 bases not matched to a gene. This CDR3 comprises 14 residues. For the CDR3, the DNA is TGTGCCAGCAAGCCGACAGGGGGCTTCCGTGAGCAGTTCTTC. The encoded protein is CASKPTGGFREQFF.

This clonotype showed up just a few times. The V gene is TRBV18, the J gene TRBJ1-2, with D possibly matching TRBD1 (6 bases). The ends were cut back, 2 bases at V and 5 bases at J, with 12 bases in the middle. CDR3 length: 14 amino acids. Germline CDR1 and CDR2: KGHSH and LQKENI. The DNA of the CDR3 is TGTGCCAGCTCACCAAACAGGGTAGAGTATGGCTACACCTTC. Amino acids: CASSPNRVEYGYTF.

This CDR3 reads CASSQPGDTQYF. In DNA, the CDR3 is TGCGCCAGCAGCCAGCCCGGAGATACGCAGTATTTT. The rearrangement joins TRBV5-1 to TRBJ2-3; D gene ambiguous. The CDR3 extends over 12 amino acids. Trimming left V 4 bases short and J 5 bases short, with 8 bases between. From germline, CDR1 is SGHRS and CDR2 YFSETQ.

This clonotype was found a few times. The V call is TRBV11-2, the J call TRBJ1-1, with D uncertain. In germline, CDR1 is SGHAT, CDR2 FQNNGV. The CDR3 is 15 amino acids. Trimming pared 4 bases from V and 6 bases from J, leaving 18 bases between. The CDR3 loop is CASSSPRIGTPEAFF. The CDR3 nucleotides read TGTGCCAGCAGCTCCCCGCGAATAGGTACTCCTGAAGCTTTCTTT.

This clonotype was observed at least ten times. The CDR3 DNA follows: TGTGCCAGCAGCTTAGTTGCAGGGGTGCGCTTCAGCGATCAGCCCCAGCATTTT. Translated, it gives CASSLVAGVRFSDQPQHF. The genes are TRBV7-8 and TRBJ1-5; D is perhaps TRBD1 (6 bases). This CDR3 has 18 amino acids. V gave up 1 base and J gave up 5 bases, with 21 bases separating them. Germline V gene sequence: CDR1 SGHVS, CDR2 FQNEAQ. Full variable domain (rest looked up from reference TRBV7-8 and TRBJ1-5): GAGVSQSPRYKVAKRGQDVALRCDPISGHVSLFWYQQALGQGPEFLTYFQNEAQLDKSGLPSDRFFAERPEGSVSTLKIQRTQQEDSAVYLCASSLVAGVRFSDQPQHFGDGTRLSIL.

This clonotype was seen a few times. In DNA form, the CDR3 reads TGTGCCAGCAGCCCCTTAGTACAGGGGGCTCGGCATGAGCAGTTCTTC. Protein sequence: CASSPLVQGARHEQFF. The genes are TRBV7-8 and TRBJ2-1, with 9 bases matching TRBD1. The V and J ends lost 5 bases and 8 bases, in that order; junction bases with no gene match: 13. Germline V gives CDR1 SGHVS, CDR2 FQNEAQ. CDR3 length equals 16 residues.

In this sample, this clonotype turned up a few times. The chain employs TRBV7-9 and TRBJ2-1; 9 bases are shared with TRBD2. Trimming cost V 6 bases and J 6 bases; bases outside gene matches: 12. The CDR3 consists of 16 residues. Germline values: CDR1 SEHNR, CDR2 FQNEAQ (reference sequence). The CDR3 here is CASRDGGRAPVNEQFF. The CDR3 region has the DNA TGTGCCAGCAGGGACGGCGGGAGGGCTCCCGTCAATGAGCAGTTCTTC.

This clonotype was counted ten times or more. V is TRBV20-1 and J is TRBJ2-5; D is uncertain. Germline V gene data show CDR1 as DFQATT and CDR2 as SNEGSKA (reference sequence). Trimming shortened V by 5 bases and J by 5 bases, and 24 bases separated the two germline ends. The CDR3 is 16 residues long. The CDR3 is CSALESLASVSETQYF. The DNA for the CDR3 is TGCAGTGCTCTTGAGAGTCTGGCTTCAGTTTCGGAGACCCAGTACTTC.

This clonotype was observed a handful of times. The gene calls are TRBV12-3 or TRBV12-4 and TRBJ2-4; D gene uncertain. Trimming pared 5 bases from V and 7 bases from J, leaving 9 bases between. This CDR3 is 12 amino acids long. CDR3 protein: CASSPPSNIQYF. CDR3 nucleotide sequence: TGTGCCAGCAGTCCCCCTAGTAACATTCAGTACTTC.

In this sample, this clonotype turned up many times. The chain links TRBV20-1 to TRBJ2-2, with 7 positions matching TRBD2. This CDR3 region has 14 residues. With 2 bases clipped from V and 4 bases from J, the junction kept 4 bases outside the gene matches. Germline CDR1 is DFQATT and CDR2 is SNEGSKA (reference sequence). The CDR3 loop is CSARQRGGTGELFF. The CDR3 nucleotides are TGCAGTGCTAGACAGCGGGGTGGCACCGGGGAGCTGTTTTTT.

This clonotype was seen repeatedly, ten times or more. The chain uses TRBV5-1 and TRBJ2-1; D is ambiguous. The CDR3 extends over 15 amino acids. Germline V gives CDR1 SGHRS, CDR2 YFSETQ. The V gene lost 2 bases and the J gene lost 4 bases, with 13 bases spanning the gap. The CDR3 region has the DNA TGCGCCAGCAGCTTCGAAGGCGGTCTTTACAATGAGCAGTTCTTC. Its protein product is CASSFEGGLYNEQFF.

This clonotype has ten or more counts. The genes are TRBV7-2 and TRBJ2-7; TRBD1 is a possible D gene (6 bases). The CDR3 is 14 amino acids. Trimming pared 4 bases from V and 0 bases from J, leaving 10 bases between. The germline V gene encodes CDR1 SGHTA and CDR2 FQGNSA. CDR3 protein: CASSYNRDSYEQYF. Here the CDR3 DNA reads TGTGCCAGCAGCTACAACAGGGACTCCTACGAGCAGTACTTC.

The chain has TRBV29-1 and TRBJ2-5; D is tentatively TRBD1 or TRBD2 (5 bases each). CDR3 size: 13 residues. Trimming cost V 7 bases and J 1 base, with 13 bases left between them. The germline CDR1 and CDR2 sequences are SQVTM and ANQGSEA. CDR3 nucleotides: TGCAGCGCTAGGACGGGGCCCCAAGAGACCCAGTACTTC. Translated: CSARTGPQETQYF.